These 30 T cell receptor beta chains were sequenced from one sample in a study of Ad26.COV2.S vaccination and SARS-CoV-2 variants. Treatment defined: roughly 18 received Ad26.COV2.S at low or high dose, single or two shots; 5 received placebo; per-sample allocation not given. Sample collection was performed on day 63 after the first vaccine or placebo injection. Measured with immunoSEQ multiplex PCR; TCRdb has only the in-frame clones, and not every one. The sample has around 300,000 clones; more than 85% are singletons. This specimen was peripheral blood, taken in a trial of Ad26.COV2.S vaccine versus placebo. All receptors come from a person between 18 and 65 years old who received the Ad26.COV2.S COVID-19 vaccine or a placebo.

V gene TRBV7-6 combines with J gene TRBJ2-2, with a tentative D call TRBD1 (8 bases). The CDR3 has 15 amino acids. Per the germline V gene, CDR1 is SGHVS and CDR2 is FNYEAQ. The germline V and J ends were trimmed by 8 bases and 3 bases, with 16 bases remaining between them. This CDR3 is CASRGQGGDTGELFF. Here the CDR3 DNA reads TGTGCCAGCCGAGGACAGGGAGGGGACACCGGGGAGCTGTTTTTT.

The chain's CDR3 is CSASWLAGVNEQFF. The CDR3 DNA sequence: TGCAGTGCTAGTTGGCTAGCGGGAGTCAATGAGCAGTTCTTC. This sequence joins TRBV20-1 and TRBJ2-1, with TRBD2 identical over 10 bases. Trimming at V came to 3 bases and at J to 6 bases, leaving 5 bases not matched to a gene. CDR1 and CDR2 from the germline V gene are DFQATT and SNEGSKA (reference sequence). The CDR3 runs 14 residues.

The chain couples TRBV19 to TRBJ1-2; TRBD1 aligns across 8 bases. Germline V gene data show CDR1 as LNHDA and CDR2 as SQIVND (reference sequence). V was clipped by 4 bases and J by 0 bases; unmatched bases: 7. The CDR3 length is 16 residues. The CDR3 sequence: CASSRARTGSNYGYTF. CDR3 DNA: TGTGCCAGTAGTAGAGCCCGGACAGGGTCTAACTATGGCTACACCTTC.

This clone has a single count. V gene TRBV19 combines with J gene TRBJ2-7; D could derive from TRBD1 or TRBD2 (5 bases each). Germline CDR1 LNHDA, CDR2 SQIVND (reference sequence). This CDR3 spans 16 amino acids. With 9 bases removed from V and 7 bases from J, the gap between germline ends came to 28 bases. The CDR3 sequence is CASSTRRGPGTTEQYF. As DNA, the CDR3 is TGTGCCAGCAGCACTCGTCGGGGACCTGGGACGACAGAGCAGTACTTC. The variable domain in full, with the rest retrieved from reference TRBV19 and TRBJ2-7, is DGGITQSPKYLFRKEGQNVTLSCEQNLNHDAMYWYRQDPGQGLRLIYYSQIVNDFQKGDIAEGYSVSREKKESFPLTVTSAQKNPTAFYLCASSTRRGPGTTEQYFGPGTRLTVT.

CDR3 DNA sequence: TGTGCCAGCAGCCCTCGATCGACAGTCTTCTATGGCTACACCTTC. It yields the protein CASSPRSTVFYGYTF. This chain joins TRBV3-1 (or the pseudogene TRBV3-2) and TRBJ1-2, with a weak D call TRBD1 (5 bases). Germline-derived CDR1 and CDR2 are LGHDT and YNNKEL (reference sequence). The CDR3 is 15 residues long. Between the trimmed V and J ends, which lost 4 bases and 4 bases, there was a span of 16 bases.

The rearrangement uses TRBV2 and TRBJ2-6; TRBD1 aligns across 9 bases. V gave up 6 bases and J gave up 2 bases; unmatched junction bases: 8. Germline V gene sequence: CDR1 SNHLY, CDR2 FYNNEI. This CDR3 contains 17 residues. The CDR3 spells CASRTGTGRAGANVLTF. The DNA of the CDR3 is TGTGCCAGCAGAACCGGGACAGGGCGTGCTGGGGCCAACGTCCTGACTTTC. The variable domain in full, with the rest retrieved from reference TRBV2 and TRBJ2-6, is EPEVTQTPSHQVTQMGQEVILRCVPISNHLYFYWYRQILGQKVEFLVSFYNNEISEKSEIFDDQFSVERPDGSNFTLKIRSTKLEDSAMYFCASRTGTGRAGANVLTFGAGSRLTVL.

The genes are TRBV7-9 and TRBJ2-7, with TRBD1 matching over 7 bases. The CDR3 loop spans 12 amino acids. Per the germline V gene, CDR1 is SEHNR and CDR2 is FQNEAQ (reference sequence). V lost 6 bases to trimming and J lost 6 bases; unmatched junction nucleotides: 5. The CDR3 DNA follows: TGTGCCAGCAGGGGACAGTTTCCCGAGCAGTACTTC. Translated: CASRGQFPEQYF. The whole variable domain, filled in from reference TRBV7-9 and TRBJ2-7, reads DTGVSQNPRHKITKRGQNVTFRCDPISEHNRLYWYRQTLGQGPEFLTYFQNEAQLEKSRLLSDRFSAERPKGSFSTLEIQRTEQGDSAMYLCASRGQFPEQYFGPGTRLTVT.

The rearrangement uses TRBV12-3 or TRBV12-4 and TRBJ2-7; D is undetermined. The CDR3 is made up of 12 amino acids. Deletions cut 4 bases from V and 5 bases from J, with 9 bases between. CDR3 in amino acids: CASSSRIHEQYF. In DNA form, the CDR3 reads TGTGCCAGCAGTTCCAGGATTCACGAGCAGTACTTC.

The chain uses TRBV24-1 and TRBJ1-5; D may be TRBD1 (5 bases). There are 17 residues in the CDR3. V dropped 6 bases and J dropped 0 bases, with 17 bases sitting between them. Germline V gives CDR1 KGHDR, CDR2 SFDVKD. CDR3 in amino acids: CATSSQLDSYSNQPQHF. DNA of the CDR3: TGTGCCACCAGTAGTCAGCTCGACAGTTATAGCAATCAGCCCCAGCATTTT.

This chain links TRBV19 with TRBJ1-5; D ambiguous. This CDR3 has 15 residues. V was pared by 2 bases and J by 6 bases, with 14 bases between. In germline, CDR1 is LNHDA, CDR2 SQIVND (reference sequence). The DNA for the CDR3 is TGTGCCAGTAGTATATCCGCTCCAGGAGGTCAGCCCCAGCATTTT. Its protein product is CASSISAPGGQPQHF.

The chain employs TRBV3-1 (or the pseudogene TRBV3-2) and TRBJ2-5; D perhaps matches TRBD2 (6 bases). V shed 3 bases and J shed 1 base, with 12 bases lying between them. Germline V gene data show CDR1 as LGHDT and CDR2 as YNNKEL (reference sequence). The CDR3 runs 15 residues. CDR3 protein: CASSHPSVGQETQYF. For the CDR3, the DNA is TGTGCCAGCAGCCATCCTAGCGTCGGCCAAGAGACCCAGTACTTC.

Note on this clone: At the DNA level, this CDR3 is encoded by other sequences in the same sample as well. This chain joins TRBV3-1 (or the pseudogene TRBV3-2) and TRBJ2-7; D gene ambiguous. The CDR3 spans 12 residues. V lost 1 base to trimming and J lost 3 bases, with 4 bases between them. Germline V gives CDR1 LGHDT, CDR2 YNNKEL (reference sequence). The CDR3 here is CASSQANYEQYF. For the CDR3, the DNA is TGTGCCAGCAGCCAAGCAAACTACGAGCAGTACTTC.

The J gene is TRBJ1-1, the V gene TRBV7-6; D is unresolved. The V end was cut by 2 bases, the J end by 2 bases, with 12 bases between. The germline CDR1 and CDR2 sequences are SGHVS and FNYEAQ. This CDR3 is built from 15 residues. Written as DNA, the CDR3 is TGTGCCAGCAGCTTAACGGGCGGATTTAACACTGAAGCTTTCTTT. Its translation is CASSLTGGFNTEAFF.

V and J are TRBV25-1 and TRBJ1-6; the D is unclear. The length of the CDR3 is 18 residues. Germline V lookup: CDR1 MGHDK, CDR2 SYGVNS. Trimming removed 6 bases from V and 0 bases from J, with 18 bases in between. Here the CDR3 reads CASRHLGPMGSYNSPLHF. In DNA, the CDR3 is TGTGCCAGCAGGCACCTAGGACCGATGGGCTCCTATAATTCACCCCTCCACTTT.

V usage is TRBV6-4 and J usage is TRBJ2-2, with D unresolved. From germline, CDR1 is MRHNA and CDR2 SNTAGT. The ends were cut back, 3 bases at V and 7 bases at J, with 9 bases in the middle. The CDR3 is 13 amino acids. The DNA of the CDR3 is TGTGCCAGCAGTGATGAGGATGGCGGGGAGCTGTTTTTT. Translated, it gives CASSDEDGGELFF.

The sample holds a few counts of this clone. The CDR3 region has the DNA TGTGCCAGCAGTGAAAGGTATTGGGGTCAGCCCCAGCATTTT. Translating gives CASSERYWGQPQHF. The V call is TRBV6-1, the J call TRBJ1-5; D gene ambiguous. Germline V gene sequence: CDR1 MNHNS, CDR2 SASEGT. V lost 2 bases, J lost 6 bases, and 11 bases lay in between. The CDR3 consists of 14 residues.

The J gene is TRBJ2-7, the V gene TRBV3-1 (or the pseudogene TRBV3-2), with 9 bases fitting TRBD1. Unmatched junction bases numbered 13, after V lost 5 bases and J lost 5 bases. The CDR3 consists of 16 residues. CDR1 and CDR2 (germline): LGHDT, YNNKEL (reference sequence). The CDR3 spells CASSANPGQGRNEQYF. For the CDR3, the DNA is TGTGCCAGCAGCGCCAATCCGGGACAGGGACGGAACGAGCAGTACTTC.

The chain's CDR3 is CASSYWSGQEPQHF. Written as DNA, the CDR3 is TGTGCCAGCAGTTACTGGTCAGGGCAGGAGCCCCAGCATTTT. The chain is built from TRBV6-2 or TRBV6-3 and TRBJ1-5, with D maybe TRBD1 (5 bases). From germline, CDR1 is MNHEY and CDR2 SVGEGT. Trimming took 1 base from V and 8 from J, leaving 12 bases between them. This CDR3 is 14 amino acids long.

The chain links TRBV10-3 to TRBJ2-2; D call uncertain. The CDR3 contains 21 residues. The V end lost 0 bases, the J end lost 0 bases, and 23 bases lay between the germline ends. Germline loops: CDR1 ENHRY, CDR2 SYGVKD. The CDR3 nucleotides read TGTGCCATCAGTGAGTCTGGTGGCGGCGGAATATTACGGGCGAACACCGGGGAGCTGTTTTTT. This sequence encodes CAISESGGGGILRANTGELFF.

The J gene is TRBJ1-6, the V gene TRBV12-3 or TRBV12-4; 8 bases align to TRBD1. The CDR3 totals 13 residues. J lost 8 bases, V lost 5 bases, and 2 bases had no gene match. This chain's CDR3 is CASSPDRDSPLHF. In nucleotides, the CDR3 is TGTGCCAGCAGTCCGGACAGGGATTCACCCCTCCACTTT.

The chain links TRBV7-3 to TRBJ1-1; 10 nucleotides agree with TRBD1. Germline-derived CDR1 and CDR2 are SGHTA and FQGTGA. J lost 4 bases, V lost 5 bases, and 7 bases had no gene match. The CDR3 is made up of 15 amino acids. This CDR3 reads CASSQTGGVTTEAFF. CDR3 in DNA: TGTGCCAGCAGCCAGACAGGGGGCGTAACCACTGAAGCTTTCTTT.

J is TRBJ2-7 and V is TRBV7-9; either TRBD1 or TRBD2 may supply D (5 bases each). CDR1 SEHNR and CDR2 FQNEAQ come from the germline V gene (reference sequence). This CDR3 has 14 amino acids. Between the trimmed V and J ends, which lost 2 bases and 3 bases, there was a span of 11 bases. As DNA, the CDR3 is TGTGCCAGCAGCTTATCGGGACGGGGCTACGAGCAGTACTTC. It is translated as CASSLSGRGYEQYF.

The genes are TRBV15 and TRBJ2-2; TRBD1 agrees at 8 bases. In germline, CDR1 is LNHNV, CDR2 YYDKDF (reference sequence). With V trimmed by 2 bases and J by 0 bases, 2 bases remained unmatched. The CDR3 runs to 16 residues. The CDR3 DNA is TGTGCCACCAGCAGAATGGACAGGGCGAACACCGGGGAGCTGTTTTTT. Protein: CATSRMDRANTGELFF.

The chain is built from TRBV29-1 and TRBJ2-1; 8 nucleotides agree with TRBD2. CDR1 and CDR2 (germline): SQVTM, ANQGSEA. V was pared by 7 bases and J by 0 bases, with 5 bases of the junction left unmatched. The CDR3 has 14 amino acids. The CDR3 is CSGNSGISYNEQFF. In nucleotides, the CDR3 is TGCAGCGGGAATAGCGGGATCTCCTACAATGAGCAGTTCTTC.

The rearrangement links TRBV5-6 to TRBJ2-7; 7 nucleotides align to TRBD2. The CDR3 is made up of 14 amino acids. V was clipped by 3 bases and J by 3 bases; unmatched bases: 6. Germline V gene sequence: CDR1 SGHDT, CDR2 YYEEEE. The CDR3, as DNA: TGTGCCAGCAGCTGGGGCGGGAGCGTCTACGAGCAGTACTTC. It codes for CASSWGGSVYEQYF. Full variable domain (missing parts from reference TRBV5-6 and TRBJ2-7): DAGVTQSPTHLIKTRGQQVTLRCSPKSGHDTVSWYQQALGQGPQFIFQYYEEEERQRGNFPDRFSGHQFPNYSSELNVNALLLGDSALYLCASSWGGSVYEQYFGPGTRLTVT.

This clone was seen once. This chain connects TRBV19 to TRBJ2-7; D uncertain. Germline-derived CDR1 and CDR2 are LNHDA and SQIVND (reference sequence). CDR3 size: 15 residues. V was clipped by 4 bases and J by 2 bases, with 15 bases between them. CDR3: CASSSQQAPPYEQYF. DNA for the CDR3: TGTGCCAGTAGTAGCCAGCAGGCGCCCCCCTACGAGCAGTACTTC.

The chain has TRBV4-3 and TRBJ2-3, with 7 positions matching TRBD2. This CDR3 region has 18 residues. The junction had 9 bases not matched to a gene; V was cut back by 0 bases and J by 0 bases. Germline values: CDR1 LGHNA, CDR2 YSLEER. CDR3 sequence: CASSQDLYGAGSTDTQYF. DNA for the CDR3: TGCGCCAGCAGCCAAGATCTTTACGGAGCGGGGAGCACAGATACGCAGTATTTT.

The chain couples TRBV18 to TRBJ2-5; no firm D call. The CDR3 has 13 amino acids. V was shortened by 0 bases and J by 7 bases, with 9 bases between the two germline ends. CDR1 is KGHSH and CDR2 is LQKENI in the germline V gene. The DNA for the CDR3 is TGTGCCAGCTCACCACCCTTCCCAGGGACCCAGTACTTC. It translates to CASSPPFPGTQYF.

The V and J genes are TRBV6-5 and TRBJ1-4; D is possibly TRBD1 (5 bases). Germline V gives CDR1 MNHEY, CDR2 SVGAGI. This CDR3 has 15 residues. The V end lost 8 bases, the J end lost 4 bases, and 17 bases lay between the germline ends. In nucleotides, the CDR3 is TGTGCCAGCTCCCCGGGACCCCGTCGTAATGAAAAACTGTTTTTT. Translation gives CASSPGPRRNEKLFF.

CDR3 region: CASSIGGPRLGGYTF. As DNA, the CDR3 is TGTGCCAGTAGTATAGGGGGCCCCAGGCTCGGCGGCTACACCTTC. The rearrangement links TRBV19 to TRBJ1-2; perhaps TRBD1 as D (5 bases). This CDR3 contains 15 residues. From germline, CDR1 is LNHDA and CDR2 SQIVND (reference sequence). V lost 1 base and J 8 bases, leaving 17 bases between the germline ends.